Given below is one TCR beta chain in context. Germline V gene lookup returns CDR1 MNHNS and CDR2 SASEGT. This CDR3 contains 15 residues. After removal of 3 bases from V and 10 bases from J, the junction contained 15 bases not matched to a gene. This specimen belongs to a study of blood T cell repertoires in COVID-19. Sequenced by immunoSEQ multiplex PCR; TCRdb stores in-frame clones only, minus some. This table has over 110,000 clones, 87% appearing once. The chain is built from TRBV6-1 and TRBJ2-7; 7 bases line up with TRBD1. The sequenced material came from PBMCs or T cells enriched from blood (not recorded which). This receptor was obtained from a man in his sixties who had recovered from COVID-19. The CDR3: CASSERGEGASEQYF. The CDR3 nucleotides are TGTGCCAGCAGTGAGAGGGGCGAGGGGGCTAGTGAACAGTACTTC.